The sequence of this T cell receptor beta chain was determined in a study of human T cells and chemical hapten exposure. Overall study context: The study lasted around 5 months, and patients were dosed weekly with diphenylcyclopropenone on the scalp throughout.

The time point: patch test 3, about 24 weeks after DPC sensitization. Treatment here: therapeutic diphenylcyclopropenone sensitization with weekly scalp DPC. Trimming shortened V by 0 bases and J by 3 bases, and 7 bases separated the two germline ends. Germline V CDR1 and CDR2: SGHNT, YYREEE (reference sequence). The CDR3 extends over 13 amino acids. This clonotype was detected many times. In TCRdb, the RACE reads were re-called with MiXCR into one record per CDR3 protein. The table lists approximately 71,000 distinct CDR3 sequences, roughly 10% of them singletons, with roughly 1.4% in the top ten. The sequence was obtained from a woman in her forties or fifties with alopecia areata. Some clones in this sample may be carry-over from other donors' samples. The J gene is TRBJ2-7, the V gene TRBV5-4; D is unresolved. This sample comprised whole blood, obtained in connection with sensitization to the hapten diphenylcyclopropenone (DPC). CDR3 sequence (DNA): TGTGCCAGCAGCTTGGGGGATTACTACGAGCAGTACTTC. Translated: CASSLGDYYEQYF.